The 23 T cell receptor beta chains below were found in one sample sequenced in a study of PD-1 blockade in classical Hodgkin lymphoma. Only in-frame clones appear in the TCRdb table, and some are missing; sequencing was by immunoSEQ multiplex PCR. Of about 52,000 clones listed, about 89% are singletons. Regarding time point: cycle 4 day 1 (C4D1), after 6 weeks of nivolumab. Each patient experienced a relapse that followed autologous stem cell transplantation, and brentuximab vedotin exposure varied. The sample consisted of peripheral blood mononuclear cells (PBMCs), taken before the fourth cycle of nivolumab. These receptors came from a human donor with classical Hodgkin lymphoma.

The chain is built from TRBV18 and TRBJ1-3; 7 bases map to TRBD1. The trim removed 1 base at V and 1 base at J, leaving 1 base unmatched. The CDR3 length is 15 residues. CDR1 is KGHSH and CDR2 is LQKENI in the germline V gene. The CDR3 here is CASSPQGASGNTIYF. The DNA of the CDR3 is TGTGCCAGCTCACCACAGGGGGCATCTGGAAACACCATATATTTT.

The V call is TRBV7-6, the J call TRBJ2-7; TRBD1 matches at 7 bases. Germline assignment: CDR1 SGHVS and CDR2 FNYEAQ. There are 14 residues in the CDR3. V was pared by 5 bases and J by 2 bases, with 6 bases of the junction left unmatched. This chain's CDR3 is CASSDRDRAYEQYF. CDR3 sequence (DNA): TGTGCCAGCAGCGACCGGGACAGAGCCTACGAGCAGTACTTC.

The chain carries TRBV28 and TRBJ2-5, with 11 nucleotides matching TRBD2. J gave up 2 bases and V 7 bases, and 6 bases lay outside the gene matches. Germline CDR1 MDHEN, CDR2 SYDVKM. The CDR3 is 15 amino acids. CDR3 nucleotide sequence: TGTGCCAGCACCCGACTAGCGGGGCCACAAGAGACCCAGTACTTC. The encoded protein is CASTRLAGPQETQYF. The full variable domain, its missing parts supplied by reference TRBV28 and TRBJ2-5, is DVKVTQSSRYLVKRTGEKVFLECVQDMDHENMFWYRQDPGLGLRLIYFSYDVKMKEKGDIPEGYSVSREKKERFSLILESASTNQTSMYLCASTRLAGPQETQYFGPGTRLLVL.

This chain links TRBV7-8 with TRBJ2-7; D gene unclear. V gave up 5 bases and J gave up 3 bases, with 14 bases separating them. CDR3 size: 14 residues. The V gene's germline CDR1 is SGHVS and CDR2 FQNEAQ. CDR3 protein: CASSPAPLSYEQYF. The CDR3 DNA reads as TGTGCCAGCAGCCCTGCCCCATTGAGCTACGAGCAGTACTTC.

This chain uses TRBV28 with TRBJ2-1, with 9 bases identical to TRBD2. Germline assignment: CDR1 MDHEN and CDR2 SYDVKM. The CDR3 spans 15 residues. V lost 7 bases to trimming and J lost 6 bases; unmatched junction nucleotides: 10. For the CDR3, the DNA is TGTGCCAGCACCGAAGCGGGGGGCGTCTCCAATGAGCAGTTCTTC. The encoded protein is CASTEAGGVSNEQFF. Full variable domain (missing parts from reference TRBV28 and TRBJ2-1): DVKVTQSSRYLVKRTGEKVFLECVQDMDHENMFWYRQDPGLGLRLIYFSYDVKMKEKGDIPEGYSVSREKKERFSLILESASTNQTSMYLCASTEAGGVSNEQFFGPGTRLTVL.

This sequence joins TRBV28 and TRBJ2-7, with D hard to call. Trimming left V 3 bases short and J 7 bases short, with 16 bases between. The CDR3 consists of 14 residues. Germline loops: CDR1 MDHEN, CDR2 SYDVKM. For the CDR3, the DNA is TGTGCCAGCAGTTTCGGTGGAGCCTTAGGGGAGCAGTACTTC. Protein: CASSFGGALGEQYF.

The chain couples TRBV27 to TRBJ1-2; TRBD1 matches at 10 bases. Germline V lookup: CDR1 MNHEY, CDR2 SMNVEV (reference sequence). The CDR3 extends over 15 amino acids. Losses at the gene ends were 6 bases for V and 8 bases for J; bases not matched to a gene: 12. The CDR3 protein is CASSSGTGVLSGYTF. CDR3 sequence (DNA): TGTGCCAGCAGCTCAGGGACAGGGGTTTTGAGCGGCTACACCTTC.

This rearrangement joins TRBV9 to TRBJ2-1; tentative D call: TRBD2 (5 bases). The V gene's germline CDR1 is SGDLS and CDR2 YYNGEE. Between the trimmed V and J ends, which lost 3 bases and 6 bases, there was a span of 19 bases. The CDR3 has 16 amino acids. The CDR3 here is CASSARAALTSNEQFF. The CDR3 region has the DNA TGTGCCAGCAGCGCGAGGGCCGCTCTCACGAGCAATGAGCAGTTCTTC.

The V call is TRBV10-3, the J call TRBJ2-2; 14 positions match TRBD2. Trimming cost V 4 bases and J 0 bases; bases outside gene matches: 13. Germline values: CDR1 ENHRY, CDR2 SYGVKD. The CDR3 covers 21 residues. The CDR3 reads CAISVRPGLAGAGANTGELFF. In DNA form, the CDR3 reads TGTGCCATCAGTGTACGACCGGGACTAGCGGGAGCCGGGGCGAACACCGGGGAGCTGTTTTTT.

The chain carries TRBV11-2 and TRBJ2-1; maybe TRBD2 (6 bases). This CDR3 comprises 17 residues. CDR1 and CDR2 from the germline V gene are SGHAT and FQNNGV. Trimming left V 0 bases short and J 0 bases short, with 12 bases between. The CDR3 is CASSLERRGSSYNEQFF. DNA of the CDR3: TGTGCCAGCAGCTTAGAACGGCGGGGCAGCTCCTACAATGAGCAGTTCTTC.

This clone appeared a single time. The chain carries TRBV5-8 and TRBJ2-5; D perhaps matches TRBD1 (6 bases). CDR1 and CDR2 (germline): SGHTS, YDEGEE. CDR3 size: 17 residues. Trimming removed 1 base from V and 5 bases from J, with 21 bases in between. CDR3 residues: CASSLYGQLLSSETQYF. The DNA for the CDR3 is TGTGCCAGCAGCTTGTATGGACAGCTACTCTCGTCGGAGACCCAGTACTTC.

The V gene is TRBV5-8, the J gene TRBJ1-4, with TRBD1 matching 8 bases. Germline CDR1 reads SGHTS; CDR2 reads YDEGEE. The CDR3 has 15 residues. V shed 4 bases and J 5 bases; nucleotides not matched to a gene: 7. CDR3 in amino acids: CASSPGTGENEKLFF. CDR3 DNA sequence: TGTGCCAGCAGCCCGGGGACAGGCGAGAATGAAAAACTGTTTTTT.

The chain combines TRBV7-9 with TRBJ2-7; possibly TRBD1 for D (5 bases). V was clipped by 6 bases and J by 1 base, with 16 bases between them. This CDR3 has 15 amino acids. Per the germline V gene, CDR1 is SEHNR and CDR2 is FQNEAQ (reference sequence). Written as DNA, the CDR3 is TGTGCCAGCAGGAACACCGAAAGGGGTTCCTACGAGCAGTACTTC. Translation gives CASRNTERGSYEQYF.

The chain recombines TRBV4-1 with TRBJ2-3; a possible D gene is TRBD2 (6 bases). Trimming stripped 4 bases from V and 5 bases from J, with 19 bases between. Looked up from germline, CDR1 is MGHRA and CDR2 is YSYEKL. The CDR3 consists of 16 residues. The CDR3 coding sequence is TGCGCCAGCAGCCCCGGGGTGGGCGGGATTGGAGATACGCAGTATTTT. As protein: CASSPGVGGIGDTQYF.

This chain links TRBV10-3 with TRBJ2-1, with TRBD2 identical over 13 bases. V lost 2 bases and J lost 5; bases outside the gene matches: 9. This CDR3 has 18 amino acids. CDR1 and CDR2 (germline): ENHRY, SYGVKD. The CDR3 region has the DNA TGTGCCATCAGTGAGGGAGGACGGACTAGCGGGAGCAACAATGAGCAGTTCTTC. Its protein product is CAISEGGRTSGSNNEQFF.

The chain employs TRBV19 and TRBJ2-1, with 8 bases lining up with TRBD1. Losses at the gene ends were 4 bases for V and 5 bases for J; bases not matched to a gene: 7. This CDR3 spans 15 amino acids. CDR1 is LNHDA, CDR2 SQIVND, per germline (reference sequence). The CDR3 nucleotides read TGTGCCAGTAGTAAGGGGGCAGGGGGCCACAATGAGCAGTTCTTC. It yields the protein CASSKGAGGHNEQFF.

J is TRBJ1-1 and V is TRBV7-2; 7 positions agree with TRBD1. There are 16 residues in the CDR3. Germline assignment: CDR1 SGHTA and CDR2 FQGNSA. The V and J ends lost 5 bases and 0 bases, in that order; junction bases with no gene match: 9. CDR3 region: CASSRPQGGLNTEAFF. The CDR3 DNA reads TGTGCCAGCAGCCGCCCGCAGGGGGGATTGAACACTGAAGCTTTCTTT.

J is TRBJ2-7 and V is TRBV27, with no clear D. Trimming took 3 bases from V and 0 from J, leaving 6 bases between them. Germline loops: CDR1 MNHEY, CDR2 SMNVEV (reference sequence). There are 13 residues in the CDR3. As DNA, the CDR3 is TGTGCCAGCAGTTTTGGGGTCTCCTACGAGCAGTACTTC. As protein: CASSFGVSYEQYF.

This chain joins TRBV6-1 and TRBJ2-1; tentatively, D is TRBD2 (5 bases). Germline V CDR1 and CDR2: MNHNS, SASEGT. Trimming removed 2 bases at V and 9 bases at J, with 14 bases between. CDR3 size: 14 residues. In nucleotides, the CDR3 is TGTGCCAGCAGTGAATGGGCTAGCCTTCCTGAGCAGTTCTTC. Amino acid sequence: CASSEWASLPEQFF.

The chain has TRBV7-8 and TRBJ2-6; possible D gene TRBD2, 6 bases. Germline V gene lookup returns CDR1 SGHVS and CDR2 FQNEAQ. This CDR3 contains 17 residues. V lost 2 bases and J 4 bases, leaving 15 bases between the germline ends. CDR3 DNA sequence: TGTGCCAGCAGCTTACAGAGTTTCGGGGGAGGGGCCAACGTCCTGACTTTC. This codes for CASSLQSFGGGANVLTF.

This clone was seen a handful of times. The chain carries TRBV19 and TRBJ2-7; D uncertain. The CDR3 has 13 residues. V dropped 3 bases and J dropped 2 bases, with 8 bases sitting between them. Germline lookup yields CDR1 LNHDA and CDR2 SQIVND (reference sequence). CDR3 region: CASSMVGTYEQYF. The CDR3 DNA reads as TGTGCCAGTAGTATGGTCGGAACCTACGAGCAGTACTTC.

J is TRBJ1-5 and V is TRBV18; D gene uncertain. Trimming stripped 1 base from V and 1 base from J, with 8 bases between. This CDR3 comprises 15 residues. Germline CDR1 KGHSH, CDR2 LQKENI. The CDR3 spells CASSPRSGSNQPQHF. In DNA form, the CDR3 reads TGTGCCAGCTCACCACGGTCGGGCAGCAATCAGCCCCAGCATTTT.

The chain recombines TRBV7-6 with TRBJ2-3; the D gene could be TRBD1 or TRBD2 (6 bases each). Trimming stripped 8 bases from V and 6 bases from J, with 18 bases between. This CDR3 is built from 14 residues. Germline lookup yields CDR1 SGHVS and CDR2 FNYEAQ. Here the CDR3 reads CASGRGPSGDTQYF. CDR3 sequence (DNA): TGTGCCAGCGGTCGGGGGCCTTCTGGGGATACGCAGTATTTT.